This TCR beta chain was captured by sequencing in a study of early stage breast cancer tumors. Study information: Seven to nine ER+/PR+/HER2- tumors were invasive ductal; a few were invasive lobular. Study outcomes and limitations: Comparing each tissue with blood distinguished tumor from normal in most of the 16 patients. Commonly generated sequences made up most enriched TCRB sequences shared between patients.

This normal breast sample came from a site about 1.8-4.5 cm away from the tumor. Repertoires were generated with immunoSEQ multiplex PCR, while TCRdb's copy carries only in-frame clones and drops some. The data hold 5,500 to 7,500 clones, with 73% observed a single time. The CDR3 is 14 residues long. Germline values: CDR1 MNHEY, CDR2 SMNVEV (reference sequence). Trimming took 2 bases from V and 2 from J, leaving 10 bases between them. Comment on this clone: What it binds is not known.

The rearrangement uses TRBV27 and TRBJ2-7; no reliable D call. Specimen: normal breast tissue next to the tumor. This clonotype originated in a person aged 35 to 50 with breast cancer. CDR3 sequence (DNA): TGTGCCAGCAGTTTAACCCAAGGACCCTACGAGCAGTACTTC. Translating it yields CASSLTQGPYEQYF.